This T cell receptor beta chain stems from a study of T cell repertoires in cytomegalovirus infection. Overall study findings and caveats: Across the ex vivo response, the dominant clonotypes were HLA-C-restricted CMV-specific TCR beta clonotypes.

One entry per CDR3 protein, called by TCRdb with MiXCR from the reads. The top ten clones hold under 35% of a sample with 150,000 to 200,000 distinct CDR3 sequences, 28% of them seen once. This clonotype was observed at least ten times. Its antigen is as yet unknown. V dropped 5 bases and J dropped 3; count of bases not matched to a gene: 4. This CDR3 region has 14 residues. Germline V gene data show CDR1 as SGHTA and CDR2 as FQGNSA. Sequencing was done on a sample of PBMCs. The rearrangement joins TRBV7-2 to TRBJ1-5; 7 bases fit TRBD1. The clonotype originates from a human donor in good health (CMV status not recorded). Some clones in this sample may be carry-over from other donors' samples. CDR3 in DNA: TGTGCCAGCAGCCAGGGACAGATCAATCAGCCCCAGCATTTT. This gives the protein CASSQGQINQPQHF.